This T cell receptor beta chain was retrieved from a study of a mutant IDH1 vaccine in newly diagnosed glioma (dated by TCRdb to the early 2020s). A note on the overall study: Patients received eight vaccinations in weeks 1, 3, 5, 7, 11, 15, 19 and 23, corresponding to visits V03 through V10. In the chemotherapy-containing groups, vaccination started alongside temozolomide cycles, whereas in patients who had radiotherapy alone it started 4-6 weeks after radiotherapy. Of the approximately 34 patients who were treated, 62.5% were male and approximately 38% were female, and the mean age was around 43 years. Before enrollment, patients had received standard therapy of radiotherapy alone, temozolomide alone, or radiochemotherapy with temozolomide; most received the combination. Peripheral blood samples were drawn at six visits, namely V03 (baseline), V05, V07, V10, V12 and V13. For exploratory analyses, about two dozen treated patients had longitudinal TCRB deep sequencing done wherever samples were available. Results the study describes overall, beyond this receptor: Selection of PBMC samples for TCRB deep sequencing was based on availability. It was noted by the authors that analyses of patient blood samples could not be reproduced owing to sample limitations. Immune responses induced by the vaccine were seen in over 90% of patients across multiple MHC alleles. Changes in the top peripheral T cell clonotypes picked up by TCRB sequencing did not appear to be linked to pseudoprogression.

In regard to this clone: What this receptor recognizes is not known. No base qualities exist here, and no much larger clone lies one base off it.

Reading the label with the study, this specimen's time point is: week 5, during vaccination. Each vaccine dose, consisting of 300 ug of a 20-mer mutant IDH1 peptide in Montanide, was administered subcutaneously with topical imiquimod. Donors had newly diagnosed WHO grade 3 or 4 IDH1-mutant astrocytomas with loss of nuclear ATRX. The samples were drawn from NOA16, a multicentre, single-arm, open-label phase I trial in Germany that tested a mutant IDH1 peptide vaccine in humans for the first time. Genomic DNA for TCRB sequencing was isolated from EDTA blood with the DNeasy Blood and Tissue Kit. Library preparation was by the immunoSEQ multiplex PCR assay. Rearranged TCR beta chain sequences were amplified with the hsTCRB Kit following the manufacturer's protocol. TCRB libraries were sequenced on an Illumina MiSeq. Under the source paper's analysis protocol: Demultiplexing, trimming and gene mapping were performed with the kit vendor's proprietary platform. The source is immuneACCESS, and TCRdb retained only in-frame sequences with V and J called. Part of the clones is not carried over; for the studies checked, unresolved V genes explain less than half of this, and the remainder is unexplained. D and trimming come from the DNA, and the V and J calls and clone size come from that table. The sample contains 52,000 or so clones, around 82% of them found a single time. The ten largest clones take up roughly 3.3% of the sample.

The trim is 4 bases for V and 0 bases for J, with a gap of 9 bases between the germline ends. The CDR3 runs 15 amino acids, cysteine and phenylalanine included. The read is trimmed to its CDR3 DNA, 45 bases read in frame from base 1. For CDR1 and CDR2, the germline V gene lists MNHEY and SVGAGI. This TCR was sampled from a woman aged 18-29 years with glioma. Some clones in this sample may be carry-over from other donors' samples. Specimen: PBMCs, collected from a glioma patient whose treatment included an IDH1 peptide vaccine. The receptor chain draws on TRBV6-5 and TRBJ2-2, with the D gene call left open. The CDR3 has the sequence CASSWTAANTGELFF. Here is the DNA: TGTGCCAGCAGTTGGACGGCCGCGAACACCGGGGAGCTGTTTTTT.